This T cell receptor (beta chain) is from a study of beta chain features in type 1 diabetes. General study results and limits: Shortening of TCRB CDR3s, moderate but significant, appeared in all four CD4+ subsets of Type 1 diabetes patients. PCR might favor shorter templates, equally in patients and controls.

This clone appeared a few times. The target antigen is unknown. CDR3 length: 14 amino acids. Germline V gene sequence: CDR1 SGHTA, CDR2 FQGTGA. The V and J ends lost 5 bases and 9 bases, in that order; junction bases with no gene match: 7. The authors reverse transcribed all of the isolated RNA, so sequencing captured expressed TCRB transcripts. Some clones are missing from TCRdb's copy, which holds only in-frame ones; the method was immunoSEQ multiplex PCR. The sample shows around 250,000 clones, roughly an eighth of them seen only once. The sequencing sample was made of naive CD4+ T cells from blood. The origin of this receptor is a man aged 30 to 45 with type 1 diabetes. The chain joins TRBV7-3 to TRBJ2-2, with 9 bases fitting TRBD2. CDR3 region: CASSSSGSTRELFF. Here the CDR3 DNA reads TGTGCCAGCAGCAGTAGCGGGAGTACTCGGGAGCTGTTTTTT. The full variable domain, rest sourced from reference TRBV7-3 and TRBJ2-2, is GAGVSQTPSNKVTEKGKYVELRCDPISGHTALYWYRQSLGQGPEFLIYFQGTGAADDSGLPNDRFFAVRPEGSVSTLKIQRTERGDSAVYLCASSSSGSTRELFFGEGSRLTVL.